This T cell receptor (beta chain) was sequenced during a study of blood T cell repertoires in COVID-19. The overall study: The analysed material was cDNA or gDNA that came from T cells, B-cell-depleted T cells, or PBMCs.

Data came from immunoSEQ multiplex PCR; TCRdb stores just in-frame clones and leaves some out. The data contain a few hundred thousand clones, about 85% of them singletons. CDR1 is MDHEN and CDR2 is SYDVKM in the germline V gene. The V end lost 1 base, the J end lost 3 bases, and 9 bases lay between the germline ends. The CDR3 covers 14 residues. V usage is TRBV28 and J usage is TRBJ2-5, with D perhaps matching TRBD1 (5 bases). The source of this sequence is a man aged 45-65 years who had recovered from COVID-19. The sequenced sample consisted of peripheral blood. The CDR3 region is CASSLLLGEETQYF. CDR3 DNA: TGTGCCAGCAGTTTATTGTTAGGGGAAGAGACCCAGTACTTC. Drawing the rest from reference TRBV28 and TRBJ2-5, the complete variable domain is DVKVTQSSRYLVKRTGEKVFLECVQDMDHENMFWYRQDPGLGLRLIYFSYDVKMKEKGDIPEGYSVSREKKERFSLILESASTNQTSMYLCASSLLLGEETQYFGPGTRLLVL.